These 11 T cell receptor beta chains came from one sample sequenced in a study of T cells in Graves' hyperthyroidism and ophthalmopathy. Researchers amplified the TCR beta CDR3 regions from RNA transcripts. In the first-round RT-PCR of the TCR CDR3, the HTBI primer set was used. MiXCR was run by TCRdb on the multiplex PCR reads, yielding one entry per CDR3 protein. The top ten clones hold approximately 15% of a sample with 500,000 to 650,000 distinct CDR3 sequences, about 15% of them seen once. The material sequenced was blood. All receptors derive from a young woman with Graves' ophthalmopathy.

CDR3 loop: CASSLTGHWDYGYTF. Here the CDR3 DNA reads TGTGCCAGCAGCCTAACGGGACATTGGGACTATGGCTACACCTTC. The V call is TRBV3-1, the J call TRBJ1-2, with TRBD1 as a possible D gene (6 bases). The germline V and J ends were trimmed by 4 bases and 3 bases, with 15 bases remaining between them. This CDR3 is built from 15 residues. CDR1 LGHDT and CDR2 YNNKEL come from the germline V gene (reference sequence).

This clonotype was seen at least ten times. The V call is TRBV30, the J call TRBJ1-1; 9 nucleotides align to TRBD1. Germline assignment: CDR1 GTSNPN and CDR2 SVGIG (reference sequence). CDR3 length equals 14 residues. V shed 3 bases and J 6 bases; nucleotides not matched to a gene: 8. CDR3 amino acids: CAWRGGQGSPEAFF. As DNA, the CDR3 is TGTGCCTGGAGGGGCGGACAGGGGAGCCCTGAAGCTTTCTTT.

This clonotype occurred many times. The rearrangement uses TRBV3-1 and TRBJ2-5, with 7 positions matching TRBD2. Germline V lookup: CDR1 LGHDT, CDR2 YNNKEL (reference sequence). The CDR3 has 16 amino acids. Trimming removed 8 bases from V and 5 bases from J; junction bases left unmatched: 17. DNA of the CDR3: TGTGCCAGCGGAGGTCTTGGCCTCGCGGGAGTCGAGACCCAGTACTTC. Amino acids: CASGGLGLAGVETQYF.

The V and J genes are TRBV29-1 and TRBJ1-4; D gene unclear. The length of the CDR3 is 18 residues. Germline values: CDR1 SQVTM, CDR2 ANQGSEA. Trimming took 6 bases from V and 3 from J, leaving 26 bases between them. This chain's CDR3 is CSVPAGDDPFLSNEKLFF. Written as DNA, the CDR3 is TGCAGCGTCCCCGCGGGCGACGACCCTTTTCTTTCTAATGAAAAACTGTTTTTT.

This clonotype has a handful of counts. The chain joins TRBV27 to TRBJ2-2, with 7 bases aligning to TRBD1. CDR1 is MNHEY, CDR2 SMNVEV, per germline (reference sequence). CDR3 length equals 16 residues. V was pared by 5 bases and J by 4 bases, with 10 bases of the junction left unmatched. CDR3 coding DNA: TGTGCCAGCAGTCCCCGACAGGGAGAGGGCACCGGGGAGCTGTTTTTT. Translation: CASSPRQGEGTGELFF.

This clonotype was picked up a small number of times. The V and J genes are TRBV20-1 and TRBJ1-5; weak D call: TRBD1 (5 bases). Looked up from germline, CDR1 is DFQATT and CDR2 is SNEGSKA (reference sequence). This CDR3 is built from 16 residues. Between the trimmed V and J ends, which lost 3 bases and 0 bases, there was a span of 15 bases. This chain's CDR3 is CSASEYGTVSNQPQHF. DNA for the CDR3: TGCAGTGCTAGTGAGTACGGGACGGTTAGCAATCAGCCCCAGCATTTT.

This clonotype was seen many times. This chain connects TRBV2 to TRBJ1-1, with D possibly TRBD1 on 6 matching bases. Trimming pared 9 bases from V and 3 bases from J, leaving 14 bases between. Germline CDR1 reads SNHLY; CDR2 reads FYNNEI. The CDR3 runs 13 residues. CDR3 amino acids: CARRGFSDTEAFF. CDR3 bases: TGTGCCAGGAGGGGGTTTAGCGACACTGAAGCTTTCTTT. Full variable domain (outside the CDR3, taken from reference TRBV2 and TRBJ1-1): EPEVTQTPSHQVTQMGQEVILRCVPISNHLYFYWYRQILGQKVEFLVSFYNNEISEKSEIFDDQFSVERPDGSNFTLKIRSTKLEDSAMYFCARRGFSDTEAFFGQGTRLTVV.

This clonotype came up many times. The rearrangement links TRBV28 to TRBJ1-1; 7 bases agree with TRBD1. This CDR3 has 16 amino acids. Per germline, CDR1 MDHEN and CDR2 SYDVKM. V lost 5 bases and J lost 3; bases outside the gene matches: 12. This CDR3 reads CASSTGDRYMDTEAFF. CDR3 DNA: TGTGCCAGCAGTACAGGGGACAGATACATGGACACTGAAGCTTTCTTT.

This clonotype was observed at least ten times. The V and J genes are TRBV11-2 and TRBJ2-3; possible D gene TRBD2, 6 bases. The CDR3 spans 15 residues. Germline-derived CDR1 and CDR2 are SGHAT and FQNNGV. Deletions cut 4 bases from V and 3 bases from J, with 14 bases between. CDR3 sequence: CASSSVGGGTDTQYF. The CDR3 bases are TGTGCCAGCAGCTCGGTGGGGGGTGGGACAGATACGCAGTATTTT.

At least ten counts were recorded for this clonotype. This rearrangement joins TRBV13 to TRBJ1-6; 8 bases are shared with TRBD1. In germline, CDR1 is PRHDT, CDR2 FYEKMQ (reference sequence). J gave up 8 bases and V 5 bases, and 5 bases lay outside the gene matches. The CDR3 contains 14 residues. In nucleotides, the CDR3 is TGTGCCAGCAGCCTGACAGGGGCGGATTCACCCCTCCACTTT. Amino acids: CASSLTGADSPLHF.

At least ten counts were recorded for this clonotype. The rearrangement links TRBV7-3 to TRBJ2-5; the match to TRBD1 covers 7 bases. CDR1 and CDR2 from the germline V gene are SGHTA and FQGTGA. CDR3 length: 16 residues. The V segment lost 4 bases and the J segment 5 bases; nucleotides outside the gene matches: 13. CDR3 loop: CASSSTGATTKETQYF. In DNA, the CDR3 is TGTGCCAGCAGCTCTACAGGGGCCACAACCAAGGAGACCCAGTACTTC.